Below are 29 T cell receptor beta chains sequenced from a single sample in a study of T-cell memory formation after mild COVID-19. TCRdb re-called the 5' RACE reads through MiXCR, storing one row per CDR3 protein. Of just under 550,000 distinct CDR3 sequences listed, roughly 22% are singletons. The material sequenced was PBMCs or a T cell subset sorted from them (not recorded which). These receptor sequences come from an adult woman who had mild COVID-19 (a few samples of this study predate the infection). Cell type and time point are not known.

This clonotype was recorded a few times. The V call is TRBV7-9, the J call TRBJ1-5, with 7 positions matching TRBD1. Trimming removed 1 base from V and 6 bases from J; junction bases left unmatched: 6. CDR3 length equals 15 residues. Germline assignment: CDR1 SEHNR and CDR2 FQNEAQ (reference sequence). The CDR3 nucleotides read TGTGCCAGCAGCTTAGGGACAGGTTTTTCTCAGCCCCAGCATTTT. It specifies CASSLGTGFSQPQHF.

With respect to this clonotype: At one boundary the junction diverges from the germline segment, which might be a read error. The chain uses TRBV7-9 and TRBJ2-1; 7 positions agree with TRBD1. Germline V lookup: CDR1 SEHNR, CDR2 FQNEAQ (reference sequence). The length of the CDR3 is 16 residues. CDR3 DNA: TGTGCCTGCAGCGTACCTCGGGACAGCCCCTATTATGAGCAGTTCTTC. Translation: CACSVPRDSPYYEQFF.

The chain combines TRBV7-2 with TRBJ1-4; D gene unclear. Looked up from germline, CDR1 is SGHTA and CDR2 is FQGNSA. This CDR3 region has 13 residues. V lost 1 base and J 8 bases, leaving 8 bases between the germline ends. CDR3 in amino acids: CASSLDSKEKLFF. DNA of the CDR3: TGTGCCAGCAGCTTAGATAGTAAAGAAAAACTGTTTTTT.

The chain carries TRBV9 and TRBJ1-5; a possible D gene is TRBD1 (5 bases). Germline loops: CDR1 SGDLS, CDR2 YYNGEE. The CDR3 runs to 13 residues. Trimming removed 4 bases at V and 3 bases at J, with 8 bases between. This CDR3 reads CASSPTDNQPQHF. As DNA, the CDR3 is TGTGCCAGCAGCCCGACAGACAATCAGCCCCAGCATTTT.

A few counts support this clonotype. V is TRBV20-1 and J is TRBJ2-1; D is perhaps TRBD1 (6 bases). The CDR3 has 15 residues. The germline CDR1 and CDR2 sequences are DFQATT and SNEGSKA (reference sequence). Deletions cut 6 bases from V and 0 bases from J, with 15 bases between. CDR3 loop: CSALDQGSSYNEQFF. The CDR3 nucleotides read TGCAGTGCCCTCGATCAGGGGAGCTCCTACAATGAGCAGTTCTTC.

This clonotype appeared a few times. This sequence joins TRBV5-6 and TRBJ2-7; 7 bases are a match to TRBD2. This CDR3 has 15 residues. V was pared by 7 bases and J by 2 bases, with 12 bases of the junction left unmatched. CDR1 SGHDT and CDR2 YYEEEE come from the germline V gene. CDR3 loop: CASSESGAGTYEQYF. CDR3 DNA sequence: TGTGCCAGCTCAGAGAGCGGGGCCGGGACCTACGAGCAGTACTTC.

A few counts support this clonotype. The chain uses TRBV14 and TRBJ2-7; tentative D call: TRBD1 (7 bases). The CDR3 consists of 12 residues. CDR1 SGHDN and CDR2 FVKESK come from the germline V gene. Trimming left V 5 bases short and J 7 bases short, with 12 bases between. As DNA, the CDR3 is TGTGCCAGCAGCGCGACAGGGAGGGAGCAGTACTTC. Translating gives CASSATGREQYF.

The chain is built from TRBV5-1 and TRBJ2-1, with 8 positions matching TRBD1. Germline CDR1 is SGHRS and CDR2 is YFSETQ. The V segment lost 4 bases and the J segment 7 bases; nucleotides outside the gene matches: 7. The CDR3 spans 14 residues. The CDR3 DNA follows: TGCGCCAGCAGCGGGCAGGGGGCTGGAAATGAGCAGTTCTTC. Amino acids: CASSGQGAGNEQFF.

This chain connects TRBV7-8 to TRBJ2-5, with 9 bases aligning to TRBD1. V lost 4 bases, J lost 1 base, and 4 bases stayed unmatched. The CDR3 contains 15 residues. Germline V CDR1 and CDR2: SGHVS, FQNEAQ. The CDR3, as DNA: TGTGCCAGCAGCTCCGGGACAGGGAGCCAAGAGACCCAGTACTTC. Translated: CASSSGTGSQETQYF.

The chain joins TRBV5-1 to TRBJ1-1; 10 positions agree with TRBD1. The germline gives CDR1 SGHRS, CDR2 YFSETQ. V gave up 7 bases and J gave up 6 bases; unmatched junction bases: 6. The CDR3 contains 13 residues. The DNA of the CDR3 is TGCGCCAGCGCCACCGGGACAGGGGCTGAAGCTTTCTTT. This codes for CASATGTGAEAFF.

A few counts support this clonotype. The chain is built from TRBV6-2 or TRBV6-3 and TRBJ2-1, with 7 bases that match TRBD2. J lost 14 bases, V lost 5 bases, and 18 bases had no gene match. This CDR3 is built from 15 residues. Germline V lookup: CDR1 MNHEY, CDR2 SVGEGT. The CDR3 region is CASSQGLERDSEKFF. DNA of the CDR3: TGTGCCAGCAGTCAAGGGCTGGAGCGGGATTCCGAAAAGTTCTTC.

This rearrangement joins TRBV5-1 to TRBJ2-7; no clear D gene. The germline V gene encodes CDR1 SGHRS and CDR2 YFSETQ. Trimming took 0 bases from V and 5 from J, leaving 12 bases between them. The CDR3 runs to 14 residues. CDR3 region: CASSLGGIPNEQYF. The CDR3 nucleotides are TGCGCCAGCAGCTTGGGTGGGATCCCCAACGAGCAGTACTTC.

A few counts support this clonotype. The rearrangement joins TRBV5-6 to TRBJ1-1, with D tentatively TRBD1 (5 bases). CDR1 is SGHDT, CDR2 YYEEEE, per germline. V was pared by 0 bases and J by 3 bases, with 12 bases between. The length of the CDR3 is 15 residues. The CDR3 here is CASSLVQARDTEAFF. The CDR3 coding sequence is TGTGCCAGCAGCTTGGTACAGGCGAGGGACACTGAAGCTTTCTTT.

The CDR3 DNA is TGTGCCACCAGTGACCCCGGGACTAGCGGGAACAATGAGCAGTTCTTC. It yields the protein CATSDPGTSGNNEQFF. The chain recombines TRBV24-1 with TRBJ2-1; 13 positions match TRBD2. The CDR3 sequence is 16 residues long. Losses at the gene ends were 4 bases for V and 5 bases for J; bases not matched to a gene: 4. Germline CDR1 KGHDR, CDR2 SFDVKD.

This clonotype was counted a few times. The rearrangement links TRBV12-3 or TRBV12-4 to TRBJ1-6, with D uncertain. Trimming removed 1 base from V and 9 bases from J, with 7 bases in between. The CDR3 spans 13 residues. CDR3 in DNA: TGTGCCAGCAGTTTAGGTACTTCTTCACCCCTCCACTTT. Its translation: CASSLGTSSPLHF.

In this sample, this clonotype turned up a few times. The V call is TRBV12-3 or TRBV12-4, the J call TRBJ1-1, with D tentatively TRBD1 (5 bases). V dropped 6 bases and J dropped 0 bases, with 29 bases sitting between them. CDR3 length equals 20 residues. The CDR3 spells CASRLGSSRSWGNLNTEAFF. For the CDR3, the DNA is TGTGCCAGCAGACTTGGGAGCTCCCGGTCGTGGGGGAACTTGAACACTGAAGCTTTCTTT.

The chain uses TRBV6-5 and TRBJ1-2; 7 bases match TRBD1. CDR1 is MNHEY, CDR2 SVGAGI, per germline. This CDR3 comprises 15 residues. V was clipped by 5 bases and J by 2 bases; unmatched bases: 8. CDR3: CASSPAGTANYGYTF. The CDR3 coding sequence is TGTGCCAGCAGTCCCGCCGGGACAGCGAACTATGGCTACACCTTC.

The rearrangement joins TRBV10-3 to TRBJ1-1; 7 bases are shared with TRBD1. CDR1 is ENHRY and CDR2 is SYGVKD in the germline V gene. The CDR3 spans 12 residues. J was trimmed by 1 base and V by 11 bases; bases with no gene match: 4. The CDR3 region has the DNA TGTGCCGTACAGGGGCAGAACACTGAAGCTTTCTTT. Its translation is CAVQGQNTEAFF.

The CDR3 bases are TGTGCCAGTAGCCCCGGGACAGGGGTGGACAATGAGCAGTTCTTC. As protein: CASSPGTGVDNEQFF. V usage is TRBV19 and J usage is TRBJ2-1; 10 bases match TRBD1. The CDR3 is 15 residues long. The V gene's germline CDR1 is LNHDA and CDR2 SQIVND (reference sequence). J gave up 5 bases and V 6 bases, and 7 bases lay outside the gene matches. Complete variable domain (other parts from reference TRBV19 and TRBJ2-1): DGGITQSPKYLFRKEGQNVTLSCEQNLNHDAMYWYRQDPGQGLRLIYYSQIVNDFQKGDIAEGYSVSREKKESFPLTVTSAQKNPTAFYLCASSPGTGVDNEQFFGPGTRLTVL.

This chain connects TRBV2 to TRBJ2-5, with 10 bases aligning to TRBD2. Trimming cost V 4 bases and J 8 bases; bases outside gene matches: 10. Germline values: CDR1 SNHLY, CDR2 FYNNEI. The CDR3 has 15 residues. CDR3 sequence (DNA): TGTGCCAGCAGTGGGTGGACTAGCGGTTCAATTACCCAGTACTTC. Protein sequence: CASSGWTSGSITQYF. Using reference TRBV2 and TRBJ2-5 for the parts outside the CDR3, the full variable domain is EPEVTQTPSHQVTQMGQEVILRCVPISNHLYFYWYRQILGQKVEFLVSFYNNEISEKSEIFDDQFSVERPDGSNFTLKIRSTKLEDSAMYFCASSGWTSGSITQYFGPGTRLLVL.

This clonotype has more than one count but fewer than ten. The chain has TRBV2 and TRBJ2-5, with 8 bases that match TRBD1. CDR1 is SNHLY and CDR2 is FYNNEI in the germline V gene. This CDR3 spans 14 amino acids. Trimming took 7 bases from V and 3 from J; bases not matched to a gene: 7. CDR3 region: CASTGTGIEETQYF. The CDR3 DNA reads TGTGCCAGCACCGGGACAGGTATTGAAGAGACCCAGTACTTC.

This clonotype showed up many times. At one boundary the junction diverges from the germline segment, which might be a read error. The chain employs TRBV7-7 and TRBJ1-2, with TRBD1 as a possible D gene (6 bases). This CDR3 is built from 16 residues. Germline V gene lookup returns CDR1 SSHAT and CDR2 FNYEAQ (reference sequence). The chain's CDR3 is CASTSGKDSQLYGYTF. The CDR3, as DNA: TGTGCTAGCACTTCGGGGAAGGACAGCCAACTCTATGGCTACACCTTC.

In this sample, this clonotype turned up many times. This rearrangement joins TRBV20-1 to TRBJ2-7; TRBD1 matches 9 bases. Trimming took 3 bases from V and 7 from J; bases not matched to a gene: 10. This CDR3 is 14 amino acids long. Germline CDR1 is DFQATT and CDR2 is SNEGSKA (reference sequence). CDR3 sequence (DNA): TGCAGTGCTAGTCCGGACAGGGGATTGGGGGAGCAGTACTTC. This encodes CSASPDRGLGEQYF.

This clonotype was observed many times. The rearrangement joins TRBV7-8 to TRBJ2-1; D gene ambiguous. Between the trimmed V and J ends, which lost 7 bases and 3 bases, there was a span of 10 bases. The CDR3 sequence is 13 residues long. Germline CDR1 reads SGHVS; CDR2 reads FQNEAQ. The CDR3: CASTPTSYNEQFF. For the CDR3, the DNA is TGTGCCAGCACCCCAACGAGCTACAATGAGCAGTTCTTC.

This clonotype showed up just a few times. In nucleotides, the CDR3 is TGCGCCAGCAGCCAAGTAGGACAGGGTCTAGCCAAAAACATTCAGTACTTC. Protein product: CASSQVGQGLAKNIQYF. V usage is TRBV4-1 and J usage is TRBJ2-4; 8 bases map to TRBD1. Germline trimming cut 1 base from V and 0 bases from J; bases unmatched to any gene: 5. CDR3 size: 17 residues. Germline V CDR1 and CDR2: MGHRA, YSYEKL.

The V and J genes are TRBV7-9 and TRBJ2-7, with D tentatively TRBD2 (6 bases). V was cut by 5 bases and J by 1 base, with 18 bases left in between. CDR1 and CDR2 from the germline V gene are SEHNR and FQNEAQ (reference sequence). The CDR3 spans 16 residues. The CDR3 sequence: CASSQWKGRGSYEQYF. The CDR3 DNA follows: TGTGCCAGCAGCCAGTGGAAGGGCCGGGGGTCCTACGAGCAGTACTTC.

V is TRBV12-3 or TRBV12-4 and J is TRBJ2-3, with unresolved D. V gave up 1 base and J gave up 2 bases, with 7 bases separating them. This CDR3 has 14 residues. The CDR3 coding sequence is TGTGCCAGCAGTTTAGTGGCTAACACAGATACGCAGTATTTT. This translates into CASSLVANTDTQYF.

This clonotype came up a few times. The V and J genes are TRBV6-5 and TRBJ1-1; 9 bases fit TRBD1. The CDR3 has 14 amino acids. Germline V lookup: CDR1 MNHEY, CDR2 SVGAGI. Trimming removed 2 bases from V and 4 bases from J; junction bases left unmatched: 2. For the CDR3, the DNA is TGTGCCAGCAGTTACCTGACAGGGGGCACTGAAGCTTTCTTT. Amino acid sequence: CASSYLTGGTEAFF.

The gene calls are TRBV30 and TRBJ1-5; 7 nucleotides align to TRBD1. CDR3 length: 15 amino acids. Germline V gene data show CDR1 as GTSNPN and CDR2 as SVGIG (reference sequence). V was pared by 2 bases and J by 2 bases, with 6 bases of the junction left unmatched. The CDR3 DNA is TGTGCCTGGAGTCTCAGAGGGGGCCGCAATCAGCCCCAGCATTTT. Translated: CAWSLRGGRNQPQHF. Using reference TRBV30 and TRBJ1-5 for the parts outside the CDR3, the full variable domain is SQTIHQWPATLVQPVGSPLSLECTVEGTSNPNLYWYRQAAGRGLQLLFYSVGIGQISSEVPQNLSASRPQDRQFILSSKKLLLSDSGFYLCAWSLRGGRNQPQHFGDGTRLSIL.